These T cell receptor beta chains were read from a single sample in a study of T cells in localized non-small cell lung cancer. Sequenced by immunoSEQ multiplex PCR; TCRdb stores in-frame clones only, minus some. In the table there are over 45,000 clones, approximately 90% of which are singletons. The input for sequencing was peripheral blood, taken before any cancer treatment. Source of these receptors: a man aged 40 to 70 with stage I squamous cell lung carcinoma. CDR3s include the opening cysteine and the closing phenylalanine or tryptophan. The D gene is left open where the match is weak. Only part of the rows carry a size: once, few, many, or a class if the clone is expanded.

NA | TRBJ2-3 | TRBV5-1 | NA | TGCGCCAGCAACCTCCGGACAGATACGCAGTATTTT | CASNLRTDTQYF
NA | TRBJ2-3 | TRBV7-3 | NA | TGTGCCAGCAGCTTAATTCAGGGGCAGATAGATACGCAGTATTTT | CASSLIQGQIDTQYF
TRBD2 | TRBJ2-3 | TRBV6-5 | few | TGTGCCAGCAGTTACCGGGGAGGGGGCACAGATACGCAGTATTTT | CASSYRGGGTDTQYF
TRBD1 | TRBJ1-5 | TRBV4-3 | NA | TGCGCCAGCAGCCAAGATCGACAGGGCGACGGAGCCCAGCATTTT | CASSQDRQGDGAQHF
NA | TRBJ2-6 | TRBV5-1 | NA | TGCGCCAGCAGCGCCGGGACGGAATTCTCTGGGGCCAACGTCCTGACTTTC | CASSAGTEFSGANVLTF
TRBD1 | TRBJ2-2 | TRBV6-6 | NA | TGTGCCAGCAGCCAGGACAGGGGGCAGAACACCGGGGAGCTGTTTTTT | CASSQDRGQNTGELFF
NA | TRBJ2-7 | TRBV13 | NA | TGTGCCAGCAGCTCATGGGACCTCCGACGGGGGTACGAGCAGTACTTC | CASSSWDLRRGYEQYF
TRBD1 | TRBJ1-1 | TRBV5-1 | NA | TGCGCCAGCAGCCCAGACAGGGTCGCAGCTTTCTTT | CASSPDRVAAFF
NA | TRBJ2-5 | TRBV4-1 | NA | TGCGCCAGCAGCCGCGTCGCCGCCGGGACCCCCCTGAACACCCAGTACTTC | CASSRVAAGTPLNTQYF
TRBD1 | TRBJ1-3 | TRBV4-2 | NA | TGTGCCAGCAGCCCGGTAGGGGGCAGTGGAAACACCATATATTTT | CASSPVGGSGNTIYF
NA | TRBJ2-3 | TRBV6-6 | NA | TGTGCCAGCAGTTTTACAGGGTCCGGGGCAGATACGCAGTATTTT | CASSFTGSGADTQYF
TRBD1 | TRBJ2-7 | TRBV9 | NA | TGTGCCAGCAGCGCATCGGGACAGGTGTCCTACGAGCAGTACTTC | CASSASGQVSYEQYF
TRBD2 | TRBJ2-5 | TRBV7-8 | once | TGTGCCAGCAGCTCGATACTAGCGAGGAAAGAGACCCAGTACTTC | CASSSILARKETQYF
NA | TRBJ2-5 | TRBV6-1 | NA | TGTGCCAGCAACCCCCCGCCCGTCCAAGAGACCCAGTACTTC | CASNPPPVQETQYF
NA | TRBJ2-3 | TRBV11-2 | NA | TGTGCCAGCAGCTTAGAATGGACAGACACAGATACGCAGTATTTT | CASSLEWTDTDTQYF
NA | TRBJ1-2 | TRBV5-5 | NA | TGTGCCAGCAGTCAGCTTTCCGGGCCACCTAACTATGGCTACACCTTC | CASSQLSGPPNYGYTF
TRBD1 | TRBJ2-3 | TRBV6-1 | NA | TGTGCCAGCGGGAGAGAGACAGGGATGACAGATACGCAGTATTTT | CASGRETGMTDTQYF
NA | TRBJ1-1 | TRBV7-9 | NA | TGTGCCAGCAGATCGGGACCGGCGGGGACTGAAGCTTTCTTT | CASRSGPAGTEAFF
NA | TRBJ2-7 | TRBV5-1 | NA | TGCGCCAGCAGCTTGGCCCCGTTTGGTCGGGCTAGCTCCTACGAGCAGTACTTC | CASSLAPFGRASSYEQYF
TRBD2 | TRBJ2-7 | TRBV4-2 | few | TGTGCCAGCAGCCAAGAGGGCGCTAGCGGGGCACGATACGAGCAGTACTTC | CASSQEGASGARYEQYF
NA | TRBJ1-1 | TRBV18 | NA | TGTGCCAGCTCACCTAACCGGGACACCGGGGCTTTCTTT | CASSPNRDTGAFF
NA | TRBJ2-5 | TRBV29-1 | NA | TGCAGCGTTGAAGTCGGAGAGACCCAGTACTTC | CSVEVGETQYF
TRBD1 | TRBJ1-4 | TRBV15 | NA | TGTGCCACCAGCAGAGAGGGGGGACAGGGTGAAAAACTGTTTTTT | CATSREGGQGEKLFF
TRBD2 | TRBJ2-7 | TRBV7-3 | NA | TGTGCCAGCAGCTTAGGGGCGGGAGGGCCCCTCAACGAGCAGTACTTC | CASSLGAGGPLNEQYF
NA | TRBJ2-1 | TRBV4-3 | NA | TGCGCCAGCAGCCAAGATAACAGGGGACTGGGGAATGAGCAGTTCTTC | CASSQDNRGLGNEQFF
NA | TRBJ2-1 | TRBV7-8 | once | TGTGCCAGCAGCTTAGAGGGTGGCAGCAGCTCCTACAATGAGCAGTTCTTC | CASSLEGGSSSYNEQFF
NA | TRBJ2-7 | TRBV5-1 | NA | TGCGCCAGCAGCTTGGCCACGGGGGACGAGCAGTACTTC | CASSLATGDEQYF
NA | TRBJ2-7 | TRBV14 | NA | TGTGCCAGCAGCCAGTTTCCGGACTCCAGATACGAGCAGTACTTC | CASSQFPDSRYEQYF